This T cell receptor beta chain comes out of a study of beta chain features in type 1 diabetes. This clone was picked up a small number of times. Its antigen is undetermined. Sequencing targeted expressed TCRB transcripts, as all isolated RNA had been reverse transcribed. Libraries were prepared by immunoSEQ multiplex PCR; TCRdb keeps only in-frame clonotypes and omits some of them. The sample records about 700,000 clones, 13% being singletons. The study, taken as a whole, reports: Moderate but significant shortening of TCRB CDR3s was recorded in all four CD4+ subsets from Type 1 diabetes patients. Type 1 diabetes patients had VDJ junctions that carried fewer insertions and more deletions.

Germline V gene data show CDR1 as SGDLS and CDR2 as YYNGEE. The CDR3 has 14 residues. V lost 3 bases, J lost 1 base, and 8 bases lay in between. Specimen: naive CD4+ T cells from blood. This chain uses TRBV9 with TRBJ1-5; D is possibly TRBD1 (5 bases). This TCR derives from a man aged 18 to 35 with type 1 diabetes. The CDR3 DNA sequence: TGTGCCAGCAGCGCCTGGGGGAGCAATCAGCCCCAGCATTTT. This sequence encodes CASSAWGSNQPQHF.